The source of this T cell receptor beta chain is a study of CD4 T cells in relation to SARS-CoV-2 and coronaviruses. Study at large: The restricting HLA molecule for shared crossreactive spike epitopes was mapped. Overall study results and limits: Crossreactivity was assessed only for spike protein, not other viral proteins. According to naive versus memory sequencing, detected responses are memory recall, not newly primed.

For this clone: The target antigen is unknown.

CDR3 length: 14 residues. V was cut by 5 bases and J by 2 bases, with 12 bases left in between. Per the germline V gene, CDR1 is LNHDA and CDR2 is SQIVND (reference sequence). The unexposed donors gave CD4+ T cells in about 2010-2018, prior to COVID-19. CD4 enrichment then naive enrichment separated naive from memory CD4+ cells. Assay used: immunoSEQ multiplex PCR; TCRdb lists only in-frame clones, some missing. The sample contains around 69,000 clones, 94% of which appear only once. Sequenced sample: naive CD4+ T cells from PBMCs. Stated subset: naive CD4+ T cells isolated by negative enrichment. The sequence came from a human donor in good health. The genes are TRBV19 and TRBJ1-1; no definite D call. Here the CDR3 reads CASSLRTLNTEAFF. Written as DNA, the CDR3 is TGTGCCAGTAGTCTTAGAACCCTAAACACTGAAGCTTTCTTT.